These T cell receptor beta chains were read from a single sample in a study of blood T cell repertoires in COVID-19. Measured with immunoSEQ multiplex PCR; TCRdb has only the in-frame clones, and not every one. Of 120,000 to 150,000 clones listed, roughly 81% are singletons. Material for sequencing was peripheral blood. The receptor source for this set is a human donor with acute or convalescent COVID-19. The donor label of this sample is uncertain. The CDR3 runs from the conserved cysteine through the conserved F or W. Each record gives: CDR3 protein, CDR3 DNA, V gene, clone size, D gene, J gene, CDR3 length. The D gene is left open where the match is weak. Only part of the rows carry a size: once, few, many, or a class if the clone is expanded.

CATSGSNEKLFF TGTGCCACCAGCGGCAGTAATGAAAAACTGTTTTTT TRBV15 NA NA TRBJ1-4 12
CASSSGGSYNEQFF TGTGCCAGCAGCTCAGGCGGGAGCTACAATGAGCAGTTCTTC TRBV11-2 NA TRBD2 TRBJ2-1 14
CASRQGASEAFF TGTGCCAGCCGACAGGGGGCATCTGAAGCTTTCTTT TRBV19 NA TRBD1 TRBJ1-1 12
CASSLAYQGSNEQYF TGTGCCAGCAGCTTAGCGTACCAGGGGAGTAACGAGCAGTACTTC TRBV7-8 NA NA TRBJ2-7 15
CASSQRGPPDEQYF TGTGCCAGCAGCCAGCGGGGCCCCCCGGACGAGCAGTACTTC TRBV3-1/TRBV3-2 NA NA TRBJ2-7 14
CASSYSGGLWDGYTF TGTGCCAGCAGTTACTCCGGTGGACTTTGGGATGGCTACACCTTC TRBV6-5 NA NA TRBJ1-2 15
CAWSVGGGTGELFF TGTGCCTGGAGTGTAGGGGGGGGCACCGGGGAGCTGTTTTTT TRBV30 NA NA TRBJ2-2 14
CASSLAPRGAGNTIYF TGCGCCAGCAGCTTGGCTCCGCGGGGTGCAGGAAACACCATATATTTT TRBV5-1 NA NA TRBJ1-3 16
CASSTYRGETDTQYF TGTGCCAGTAGTACCTACAGGGGAGAGACAGATACGCAGTATTTT TRBV19 NA TRBD1 TRBJ2-3 15
CARGLNSPLHF TGCGCCAGGGGGCTTAATTCACCCCTCCACTTT TRBV5-1 NA NA TRBJ1-6 11
CASSERRGELLIGTDTQYF TGTGCCAGCAGTGAGCGGCGGGGCGAACTATTAATCGGCACAGATACGCAGTATTTT TRBV2 NA NA TRBJ2-3 19
CASSRGSSSFLSGYTF TGTGCCAGCAGCCGCGGATCCTCATCCTTCTTGAGTGGCTACACCTTC TRBV11-2 NA NA TRBJ1-2 16
CASSKEGVQNIQYF TGTGCCAGCAGCAAAGAGGGGGTGCAAAACATTCAGTACTTC TRBV21-1 NA NA TRBJ2-4 14
CASSGWGGGLRETQYF TGTGCCAGCAGTGGATGGGGCGGGGGGTTGCGAGAGACCCAGTACTTC TRBV27 NA TRBD2 TRBJ2-5 16
CASSERQGLAEAFF TGTGCCAGCAGTGAAAGGCAGGGGTTGGCTGAAGCTTTCTTT TRBV2 many NA TRBJ1-1 14
CAWSVGGFYNEQFF TGTGCCTGGAGTGTGGGGGGGTTCTACAATGAGCAGTTCTTC TRBV30 NA TRBD2 TRBJ2-1 14
CASTRDRDPYNEQFF TGTGCCAGCACCCGGGACAGGGACCCCTACAATGAGCAGTTCTTC TRBV6-5 NA TRBD1 TRBJ2-1 15
CASSYSSPGPGYEQYF TGTGCCAGCAGTTACTCGAGTCCAGGGCCAGGCTACGAGCAGTACTTC TRBV6-5 NA NA TRBJ2-7 16
CASSLRDYSNQPQHF TGTGCCAGCAGCCTACGGGATTATAGCAATCAGCCCCAGCATTTT TRBV7-2 NA NA TRBJ1-5 15
CASSPRGAGGRQPQHF TGTGCCAGCAGCCCGAGAGGAGCCGGGGGTCGACAGCCCCAGCATTTT TRBV7-8 NA NA TRBJ1-5 16
CASSSSKTHTF TGTGCCAGCAGCTCCTCAAAGACACACACCTTC TRBV7-2 NA NA TRBJ1-2 11
CASSEPWQAGNSNQPQHF TGTGCCAGCAGTGAACCGTGGCAGGCTGGCAATAGCAATCAGCCCCAGCATTTT TRBV6-1 many NA TRBJ1-5 18
CASSPSAGFRGSNSPLHF TGTGCCAGCAGCCCCTCCGCGGGCTTCAGAGGGTCTAATTCACCCCTCCACTTT TRBV7-9 NA NA TRBJ1-6 18
CASSSGIGAKNIQYF TGTGCCAGCAGCTCAGGGATCGGAGCCAAAAACATTCAGTACTTC TRBV28 NA NA TRBJ2-4 15
CASTSEGTTGELFF TGCGCCAGCACCTCGGAGGGGACCACCGGGGAGCTGTTTTTT TRBV5-1 NA NA TRBJ2-2 14
CAWSAGGSLYEQYF TGTGCCTGGAGTGCCGGTGGGAGTCTCTACGAGCAGTACTTC TRBV30 NA NA TRBJ2-7 14
CASSMGANTEAFF TGTGCCAGCTCTATGGGGGCGAACACTGAAGCTTTCTTT TRBV12-3/TRBV12-4 NA NA TRBJ1-1 13
CASSPPPGGYTEAFF TGTGCCAGCAGCCCCCCCCCGGGGGGTTACACTGAAGCTTTCTTT TRBV11-2 NA NA TRBJ1-1 15
CASSSGQGSLSNQPQHF TGTGCCAGCAGCTCAGGGCAGGGTAGTTTGAGCAATCAGCCCCAGCATTTT TRBV7-9 NA NA TRBJ1-5 17
CASSYSRTASYNEQFF TGTGCCAGCAGTTACTCGCGGACTGCCTCCTACAATGAGCAGTTCTTC TRBV6-5 NA NA TRBJ2-1 16
CASSQPGQGTDTQYF TGTGCCAGCAGCCAACCGGGACAGGGCACAGATACGCAGTATTTT TRBV6-2/TRBV6-3 NA TRBD1 TRBJ2-3 15
CATSTGGDSPLHF TGTGCCACCTCGACGGGGGGGGATTCACCCCTCCACTTT TRBV11-3 few NA TRBJ1-6 13
CASSLGTANYGYTF TGTGCCAGCAGTTTGGGGACAGCTAACTATGGCTACACCTTC TRBV27 NA TRBD1 TRBJ1-2 14
CASSPGGAEQFF TGTGCCAGCAGCCCTGGGGGGGCTGAGCAGTTCTTC TRBV11-3 NA NA TRBJ2-1 12
CASSLYGPGLSSYNSPLHF TGTGCCAGCAGTTTATACGGGCCGGGACTCAGCTCCTATAATTCACCCCTCCACTTT TRBV27 NA NA TRBJ1-6 19
CASSQQQGPQHF TGTGCCAGCAGCCAACAACAGGGGCCCCAGCATTTT TRBV14 NA NA TRBJ1-5 12
CATSDRRLEGFSSYNEQFF TGTGCCACCAGCGATCGGAGACTAGAGGGATTCAGCTCCTACAATGAGCAGTTCTTC TRBV11-2 NA NA TRBJ2-1 19
CASSGGWAEAFF TGTGCCAGCTCAGGGGGCTGGGCTGAAGCTTTCTTT TRBV19 NA TRBD1 TRBJ1-1 12
CASSLVADSSGNTIYF TGCGCCAGCAGCTTGGTGGCGGACAGCTCTGGAAACACCATATATTTT TRBV5-1 NA NA TRBJ1-3 16
CASSRAGPQETQYF TGTGCCAGCTCGAGAGCGGGGCCCCAAGAGACCCAGTACTTC TRBV18 NA TRBD2 TRBJ2-5 14
CASSLAPTYEQYF TGTGCCAGCAGCTTAGCACCTACCTACGAGCAGTACTTC TRBV11-2 NA NA TRBJ2-7 13
CASSPRTSGYEQYF TGCGCCAGCAGCCCACGGACTAGCGGCTACGAGCAGTACTTC TRBV5-1 few TRBD2 TRBJ2-7 14
CASSRDRANNSPLHF TGTGCCAGCAGTCGTGACAGGGCCAATAATTCACCCCTCCACTTT TRBV2 NA TRBD1 TRBJ1-6 15
CASSFQYLDRDTEAFF TGTGCCAGCAGCTTCCAATACCTTGACAGGGACACTGAAGCTTTCTTT TRBV5-6 NA TRBD1 TRBJ1-1 16
CASSLPRTGEDTEAFF TGCGCCAGCAGCTTGCCGCGGACAGGAGAAGACACTGAAGCTTTCTTT TRBV5-1 NA TRBD1 TRBJ1-1 16
CASSIEQYYGYTF TGTGCCAGTAGTATAGAACAGTACTATGGCTACACCTTC TRBV19 NA NA TRBJ1-2 13
CASSPPGGAYNEQFF TGCGCCAGCAGCCCCCCCGGTGGAGCATACAATGAGCAGTTCTTC TRBV4-1 once NA TRBJ2-1 15
CASSIQAGSNQPQHF TGTGCCAGCAGTATACAGGCAGGGAGCAATCAGCCCCAGCATTTT TRBV6-5 NA NA TRBJ1-5 15
CASSIVRDSVMNTEAFF TGTGCCAGTAGTATAGTGAGGGACAGCGTAATGAACACTGAAGCTTTCTTT TRBV19 NA TRBD1 TRBJ1-1 17
CSAWGTSGTNEQFF TGCAGCGCCTGGGGGACTAGCGGGACCAATGAGCAGTTCTTC TRBV29-1 NA TRBD2 TRBJ2-1 14
CASSRTWNLAKNIQYF TGTGCCAGCAGCCGGACATGGAACCTAGCCAAAAACATTCAGTACTTC TRBV7-2 NA NA TRBJ2-4 16
CASSPSGGTYEQYF TGTGCCAGCAGCCCGAGCGGGGGGACCTACGAGCAGTACTTC TRBV9 NA TRBD2 TRBJ2-7 14
CASSLGGSGNTIYF TGTGCCAGCAGTTTGGGAGGTTCTGGAAACACCATATATTTT TRBV27 NA NA TRBJ1-3 14